This TCR beta chain was sequenced in a study of blood T cell repertoires in COVID-19. Study context: Both acute and convalescent COVID-19 samples were obtained from the United States, Italy and Spain.

This CDR3 contains 15 residues. Germline V gives CDR1 SGHTA, CDR2 FQGNSA. The trim removed 1 base at V and 8 bases at J, leaving 6 bases unmatched. Original methodology: Amplification with reference gene primers provided the estimates of nucleated cell counts. Using immunoSEQ multiplex PCR, the repertoire was profiled, and TCRdb retains in-frame clones only, with some absent. V and J calls and clone size are given by that table; D and trimming were obtained from the DNA. The profile covers 99,000 or so clones, with 88% appearing a single time and around 2% taken by the ten largest. This clonotype was obtained from a man over 45 with COVID-19, enrolled during active disease. The V call is TRBV7-2, the J call TRBJ2-1; 9 bases align to TRBD1. The sequenced material came from peripheral blood. Here the CDR3 DNA reads TGTGCCAGCAGCTTAGAACAGGGGGCTAGCTATGAGCAGTTCTTC. Translation: CASSLEQGASYEQFF.